Listed below are T cell receptor beta chains from one sample, sequenced in a study of persistence of HIV-infected CD4 T cells. Their cognate antigens are unknown. Measured with immunoSEQ multiplex PCR; TCRdb has only the in-frame clones, and not every one. Here the sample spans just under 65,000 clones, about 69% being singletons. The sample consisted of CD4+ T cells sorted from PBMCs after roughly 17-hour stimulation, taken from a patient who received antiretroviral therapy. The receptors derive from an adult man with HIV who was CMV-seropositive. Both conserved end residues are trimmed from each CDR3. Each record gives: J gene, V gene, CDR3 protein.

TRBJ2-3 | TRBV7-2 | ASSLGQVSTDTQY
TRBJ2-7 | TRBV6-1 | ASSESRMIPYEQY
TRBJ2-1 | TRBV28 | ASRPDRWGEQF
TRBJ2-3 | TRBV6-5 | ASRIQGRTDTQY
TRBJ1-6 | TRBV4-2 | ASSQLGGTGGNSPLH
TRBJ2-7 | TRBV2 | ASSISYEQY
TRBJ2-5 | TRBV3-1/TRBV3-2 | ASNRQGQVERGTQY
TRBJ1-6 | TRBV11-2 | ASSHTGSSPLH
TRBJ1-3 | TRBV5-6 | ASSLRGRGPGNTIY
TRBJ1-2 | TRBV2 | ASTPQGNYGYT
TRBJ1-2 | TRBV3-1/TRBV3-2 | ASSQVNSEGYT
TRBJ1-1 | TRBV5-1 | ASSSGQGAGLDTEAF
TRBJ2-7 | TRBV4-1 | ASSQVQGDGRL
TRBJ2-7 | TRBV6-1 | ASSENRGPYEQY
TRBJ2-1 | TRBV7-9 | ASRGAGGNEQF
TRBJ1-6 | TRBV2 | ASSLSGTENSPLH
TRBJ1-4 | TRBV7-9 | ASSLEGVGEKLF
TRBJ2-3 | TRBV29-1 | SVIAGATDTQY